The 25 T cell receptor beta chains presented below share a single source sample, sequenced in a study of T-cell memory formation after mild COVID-19. TCRdb reprocessed the 5' RACE reads with MiXCR, giving one entry per CDR3 protein. The sample carries about 340,000 distinct CDR3 sequences, approximately 15% recorded once. Sequenced material: PBMCs or a T cell subset sorted from them (not recorded which). The receptors shown here come from a man aged 18 to 35 who had mild COVID-19 (a few samples of this study predate the infection). Cell type and time point are not known.

This clonotype showed up many times. The chain couples TRBV4-2 to TRBJ1-3, with 7 bases matching TRBD1. The germline V gene has CDR1 LGHNA and CDR2 YNFKEQ. CDR3 length: 16 residues. V lost 3 bases and J lost 0; bases outside the gene matches: 5. The CDR3 protein is CASSHRDSPSGNTIYF. For the CDR3, the DNA is TGTGCCAGCAGCCACCGGGACAGCCCCTCTGGAAACACCATATATTTT.

This clonotype came up a few times. The chain recombines TRBV4-1 with TRBJ2-2; D is possibly TRBD1 (5 bases). Deletions cut 3 bases from V and 6 bases from J, with 11 bases between. From germline, CDR1 is MGHRA and CDR2 YSYEKL. This CDR3 is 14 amino acids long. CDR3 amino acids: CASSQVQGSGELFF. The CDR3 bases are TGCGCCAGCAGCCAGGTCCAGGGATCCGGGGAGCTGTTTTTT.

The V and J genes are TRBV28 and TRBJ1-4; no reliable D call. CDR1 is MDHEN, CDR2 SYDVKM, per germline. The CDR3 loop spans 12 amino acids. The V end was cut by 5 bases, the J end by 13 bases, with 14 bases between. The CDR3 region has the DNA TGTGCCAGCAGTCTGCTTGGGAGATTACTGTTTTTT. This gives the protein CASSLLGRLLFF.

The chain combines TRBV5-1 with TRBJ1-1, with a weak D call TRBD1 (5 bases). The CDR3 spans 14 residues. The germline V gene has CDR1 SGHRS and CDR2 YFSETQ. With 2 bases removed from V and 5 bases from J, the gap between germline ends came to 13 bases. Here the CDR3 DNA reads TGCGCCAGCAGCTTAGGGCCGGGGGTGACTGAAGCTTTCTTT. This encodes CASSLGPGVTEAFF. Combining the CDR3 with reference TRBV5-1 and TRBJ1-1 gives the whole variable domain KAGVTQTPRYLIKTRGQQVTLSCSPISGHRSVSWYQQTPGQGLQFLFEYFSETQRNKGNFPGRFSGRQFSNSRSEMNVSTLELGDSALYLCASSLGPGVTEAFFGQGTRLTVV.

This clonotype has a count of ten or more. The chain employs TRBV4-3 and TRBJ2-5, with TRBD2 matching 7 bases. V shed 4 bases and J 5 bases; nucleotides not matched to a gene: 7. This CDR3 is 14 amino acids long. Germline-derived CDR1 and CDR2 are LGHNA and YSLEER. In DNA form, the CDR3 reads TGCGCCAGCAGCCCGTCACTAGCGACCGAGACCCAGTACTTC. It specifies CASSPSLATETQYF.

The rearrangement links TRBV20-1 to TRBJ2-5; a possible D gene is TRBD2 (7 bases). V was pared by 4 bases and J by 1 base, with 13 bases between. Germline V gives CDR1 DFQATT, CDR2 SNEGSKA (reference sequence). The CDR3 sequence is 14 residues long. The CDR3 region is CSATYREGQETQYF. The CDR3 DNA reads TGCAGTGCTACCTACAGGGAGGGCCAAGAGACCCAGTACTTC.

The rearrangement uses TRBV27 and TRBJ2-7, with 8 bases aligning to TRBD1. The CDR3 runs 15 residues. V shed 0 bases and J 3 bases; nucleotides not matched to a gene: 4. CDR1 MNHEY and CDR2 SMNVEV come from the germline V gene (reference sequence). The CDR3 protein is CASSLSDRGIYEQYF. The CDR3 DNA reads as TGTGCCAGCAGTTTATCTGACAGGGGTATCTACGAGCAGTACTTC.

V usage is TRBV20-1 and J usage is TRBJ2-3; D unclear. Between the trimmed V and J ends, which lost 0 bases and 0 bases, there was a span of 13 bases. The V gene's germline CDR1 is DFQATT and CDR2 SNEGSKA (reference sequence). CDR3 length: 16 amino acids. CDR3 loop: CSARERRAFSTDTQYF. CDR3 DNA sequence: TGCAGTGCTAGAGAACGTAGGGCATTTAGCACAGATACGCAGTATTTT.

The rearrangement uses TRBV7-9 and TRBJ2-3; D possibly corresponds to TRBD2 (6 bases). This CDR3 is built from 15 residues. CDR1 and CDR2 (germline): SEHNR, FQNEAQ (reference sequence). V gave up 5 bases and J gave up 1 base, with 13 bases separating them. As DNA, the CDR3 is TGTGCCAGCAGCCCAAGCGGGTTGCGCACAGATACGCAGTATTTT. Translating it yields CASSPSGLRTDTQYF. Full variable domain (rest looked up from reference TRBV7-9 and TRBJ2-3): DTGVSQNPRHKITKRGQNVTFRCDPISEHNRLYWYRQTLGQGPEFLTYFQNEAQLEKSRLLSDRFSAERPKGSFSTLEIQRTEQGDSAMYLCASSPSGLRTDTQYFGPGTRLTVL.

The gene calls are TRBV4-2 and TRBJ2-1; a possible D gene is TRBD1 (6 bases). V lost 0 bases and J 9 bases, leaving 9 bases between the germline ends. CDR3 length equals 13 residues. The germline V gene has CDR1 LGHNA and CDR2 YNFKEQ. This CDR3 is CASSQDLGAEQFF. CDR3 DNA sequence: TGTGCCAGCAGCCAAGATTTGGGGGCTGAGCAGTTCTTC.

The rearrangement joins TRBV15 to TRBJ2-7; D unclear. V was trimmed by 0 bases and J by 2 bases, leaving 5 bases between them. The V gene's germline CDR1 is LNHNV and CDR2 YYDKDF (reference sequence). The CDR3 has 13 amino acids. CDR3 in DNA: TGTGCCACCAGCAGAGAACACACCTACGAGCAGTACGTC. It is translated as CATSREHTYEQYV.

This clonotype appeared a few times. The chain employs TRBV4-2 and TRBJ1-2; 8 bases line up with TRBD1. J gave up 8 bases and V 3 bases, and 8 bases lay outside the gene matches. Germline-derived CDR1 and CDR2 are LGHNA and YNFKEQ. This CDR3 is 14 amino acids long. CDR3 loop: CASSQHDRGGGYTF. Here the CDR3 DNA reads TGTGCCAGCAGCCAGCACGACAGGGGAGGAGGCTACACCTTC.

The chain recombines TRBV7-2 with TRBJ2-2, with 7 bases identical to TRBD1. Trimming cost V 2 bases and J 3 bases; bases outside gene matches: 6. CDR3 length: 16 amino acids. Germline lookup yields CDR1 SGHTA and CDR2 FQGNSA. The CDR3 loop is CASSLRGTAHTGELFF. The CDR3 DNA follows: TGTGCCAGCAGCTTACGAGGGACAGCACACACCGGGGAGCTGTTTTTT.

This clonotype came up many times. The chain carries TRBV2 and TRBJ2-5; no clear D. The CDR3 has 13 residues. Germline CDR1 reads SNHLY; CDR2 reads FYNNEI. Trimming took off 3 bases at V and 1 base at J, with 6 bases between the two ends. The CDR3 coding sequence is TGTGCCAGCAGTGACGTGGGCCAAGAGACCCAGTACTTC. Protein sequence: CASSDVGQETQYF.

This clonotype was recorded a few times. The genes are TRBV20-1 and TRBJ2-7; 11 bases are shared with TRBD2. Germline loops: CDR1 DFQATT, CDR2 SNEGSKA (reference sequence). This CDR3 comprises 13 residues. V gave up 4 bases and J gave up 5 bases; unmatched junction bases: 4. This CDR3 is CSATSGGQNEQYF. The CDR3 nucleotides read TGCAGTGCTACTAGCGGGGGGCAGAACGAGCAGTACTTC.

This clonotype was seen at least ten times. The V and J genes are TRBV6-5 and TRBJ2-3; 10 bases fit TRBD1. V shed 5 bases and J 4 bases; nucleotides not matched to a gene: 12. The CDR3 is made up of 17 amino acids. Germline V lookup: CDR1 MNHEY, CDR2 SVGAGI. In nucleotides, the CDR3 is TGTGCCAGCAGTCCCCAGTTGACAGGGGGCAGTCCAGATACGCAGTATTTT. This encodes CASSPQLTGGSPDTQYF.

Only a few counts were recorded for this clonotype. A read error may produce the germline difference seen at one junction end. This sequence joins TRBV7-7 and TRBJ2-1; TRBD2 matches 9 bases. Per the germline V gene, CDR1 is SSHAT and CDR2 is FNYEAQ (reference sequence). The length of the CDR3 is 16 residues. CDR3 coding DNA: TGTGCTAGCAGCTCCCCGGGACTAGCAAAGGACGAGGAGCAGTTCTTC. As protein: CASSSPGLAKDEEQFF.

The rearrangement joins TRBV5-1 to TRBJ2-3; D not certain. Trimming shortened V by 5 bases and J by 2 bases, and 6 bases separated the two germline ends. The V gene's germline CDR1 is SGHRS and CDR2 YFSETQ. The CDR3 is 12 residues long. The CDR3 nucleotides read TGCGCCAGCAGAGAGCTCACAGATACGCAGTATTTT. Its translation: CASRELTDTQYF. Variable domain in full (rest from reference TRBV5-1 and TRBJ2-3): KAGVTQTPRYLIKTRGQQVTLSCSPISGHRSVSWYQQTPGQGLQFLFEYFSETQRNKGNFPGRFSGRQFSNSRSEMNVSTLELGDSALYLCASRELTDTQYFGPGTRLTVL.

Concerning this clonotype itself: Germline is not matched at one junction end, which may reflect a read error. The gene calls are TRBV7-9 and TRBJ1-1; D uncertain. CDR3 length: 10 amino acids. Germline-derived CDR1 and CDR2 are SEHNR and FQNEAQ (reference sequence). In DNA form, the CDR3 reads TGTGCCAGCAGCTTAGCCGAAACACGTTTT. It encodes CASSLAETRF.

This rearrangement joins TRBV27 to TRBJ2-1, with a tentative D call TRBD2 (6 bases). This CDR3 region has 15 residues. V was pared by 1 base and J by 6 bases, with 13 bases between. CDR1 and CDR2 (germline): MNHEY, SMNVEV (reference sequence). The chain's CDR3 is CASSLFGGVINEQFF. The CDR3 region has the DNA TGTGCCAGCAGTTTATTTGGCGGGGTCATCAATGAGCAGTTCTTC.

The chain is built from TRBV14 and TRBJ1-1; no reliable D call. The V gene's germline CDR1 is SGHDN and CDR2 FVKESK. V was shortened by 4 bases and J by 3 bases, with 9 bases between the two germline ends. This CDR3 comprises 13 residues. CDR3 region: CASSPGSYTEAFF. CDR3 sequence (DNA): TGTGCCAGCAGCCCCGGGAGTTACACTGAAGCTTTCTTT.

The chain employs TRBV11-2 and TRBJ2-3; D unclear. The CDR3 contains 14 residues. The V gene's germline CDR1 is SGHAT and CDR2 FQNNGV. V shed 4 bases and J shed 0 bases, with 8 bases lying between them. In DNA, the CDR3 is TGTGCCAGCAGCTCACAGATAAGCACAGATACGCAGTATTTT. Its protein is CASSSQISTDTQYF.

The chain has TRBV5-1 and TRBJ1-4; D is ambiguous. The CDR3 spans 14 residues. The V end lost 0 bases, the J end lost 8 bases, and 11 bases lay between the germline ends. Germline loops: CDR1 SGHRS, CDR2 YFSETQ. CDR3 sequence reads: CASSLGDGGEKLFF. DNA of the CDR3: TGCGCCAGCAGCTTGGGTGACGGCGGAGAAAAACTGTTTTTT.

About this clonotype itself: The junction does not match germline at one end; this may be a read error. The V and J genes are TRBV29-1 and TRBJ1-3, with 8 bases aligning to TRBD1. CDR3 length: 13 residues. Germline V gene data show CDR1 as SQVTM and CDR2 as ANQGSEA. This CDR3 is CSAAGTGGPLADF. In DNA, the CDR3 is TGCAGCGCTGCCGGGACAGGTGGACCCTTAGCGGATTTT.

The chain joins TRBV12-3 or TRBV12-4 to TRBJ2-1, with 7 bases aligning to TRBD1. The CDR3 runs to 16 residues. V lost 5 bases and J lost 4; bases outside the gene matches: 11. DNA for the CDR3: TGTGCCAGCAGTCTCCGTAGACAGGGTCCGTACAATGAGCAGTTCTTC. Translating gives CASSLRRQGPYNEQFF.